The entry below gives a single T cell receptor beta chain sequence along with its context. It may be a read error: a sequence one base away is much more abundant. These data are taken from a study of metastatic and nonmetastatic thyroid tumors. TCRdb used MiXCR to call clones anew from the PCR reads. The repertoire holds about 69,000 clones, with approximately 15% as singletons. The CDR3 totals 13 residues. CDR1 is SGHKS and CDR2 is YYEKEE in the germline V gene (reference sequence). Before thyroid surgery, none of the patients had received any treatment. The clonotype comes from a male donor with papillary thyroid cancer or a benign thyroid nodule (not recorded which). Some clones in this sample may be carry-over from other donors' samples. Input material: blood. The chain is built from TRBV5-5 and TRBJ1-1, with D unclear. CDR3 loop: CANSFTMNTEAFF. In DNA, the CDR3 is TGTGCCAACAGCTTTACTATGAACACTGAAGCTTTCTTT.